This passage covers 30 T cell receptor beta chains from one sample sequenced in a study of cytomegalovirus exposure and HLA in healthy donors (dated by TCRdb to 2016 to 2017). Library creation used the immunoSEQ multiplex PCR assay. Imported from immuneACCESS, the table was reduced by TCRdb to in-frame sequences with V and J called. These copies leave out some clones; in studies compared against another copy, an unresolved V gene accounts for under half, and the cause of the remainder is not known. The sample contains approximately 200,000 clones, about 86% of them found a single time. About 2.9% of the sample rests with the top ten. Material for sequencing was PBMCs. All receptors derive from a woman younger than 30 in good health and CMV-seronegative.

The rearrangement uses TRBV7-9 and TRBJ1-1, with D unresolved. With 6 bases removed from V and 1 base from J, the gap between germline ends came to 9 bases. This CDR3 has 13 residues. Germline V CDR1 and CDR2: SEHNR, FQNEAQ (reference sequence). The CDR3, as DNA: TGTGCCAGCAGGTCTGGAGGGAACACTGAAGCTTTCTTT. It encodes CASRSGGNTEAFF.

This chain uses TRBV9 with TRBJ2-1; D may be TRBD2 (5 bases). This CDR3 is 14 amino acids long. Germline lookup yields CDR1 SGDLS and CDR2 YYNGEE. Trimming removed 0 bases at V and 3 bases at J, with 7 bases between. The CDR3 bases are TGTGCCAGCAGCGTAGCACTAGACTACAATGAGCAGTTCTTC. Its protein product is CASSVALDYNEQFF.

The chain employs TRBV19 and TRBJ2-3; D not resolved. Looked up from germline, CDR1 is LNHDA and CDR2 is SQIVND (reference sequence). The CDR3 loop spans 13 amino acids. V gave up 2 bases and J gave up 0 bases, with 3 bases separating them. The CDR3 is CASSIQSTDTQYF. The CDR3 nucleotides read TGTGCCAGTAGTATACAGAGCACAGATACGCAGTATTTT.

The genes are TRBV4-1 and TRBJ2-1; weak D call: TRBD2 (5 bases). Per germline, CDR1 MGHRA and CDR2 YSYEKL. Trimming took off 0 bases at V and 0 bases at J, with 12 bases between the two ends. The CDR3 extends over 17 amino acids. Written as DNA, the CDR3 is TGCGCCAGCAGCCAAGAGGTAAGGGAGAGCTCCTACAATGAGCAGTTCTTC. It translates to CASSQEVRESSYNEQFF.

V gene TRBV27 combines with J gene TRBJ2-6; TRBD2 matches at 9 bases. Per germline, CDR1 MNHEY and CDR2 SMNVEV (reference sequence). With V trimmed by 5 bases and J by 0 bases, 11 bases remained unmatched. This CDR3 has 19 residues. The CDR3 region has the DNA TGTGCCAGCAGTCCCCGAACTAGCGGGCGCCTCTCTGGGGCCAACGTCCTGACTTTC. Its translation is CASSPRTSGRLSGANVLTF. The full variable domain, its missing parts supplied by reference TRBV27 and TRBJ2-6, is EAQVTQNPRYLITVTGKKLTVTCSQNMNHEYMSWYRQDPGLGLRQIYYSMNVEVTDKGDVPEGYKVSRKEKRNFPLILESPSPNQTSLYFCASSPRTSGRLSGANVLTFGAGSRLTVL.

The count of this clone is one. J is TRBJ1-2 and V is TRBV28; D is ambiguous. With 6 bases removed from V and 0 bases from J, the gap between germline ends came to 5 bases. The CDR3 contains 12 residues. CDR1 is MDHEN and CDR2 is SYDVKM in the germline V gene. The CDR3 bases are TGTGCCAGCAGACAACCTAACTATGGCTACACCTTC. Translation: CASRQPNYGYTF.

This clone was seen a single time. The gene calls are TRBV9 and TRBJ2-1, with 7 bases aligning to TRBD2. The CDR3 is made up of 16 amino acids. The junction had 4 bases not matched to a gene; V was cut back by 1 base and J by 0 bases. The germline CDR1 and CDR2 sequences are SGDLS and YYNGEE. The CDR3 here is CASSVLGGSSYNEQFF. CDR3 nucleotides: TGTGCCAGCAGCGTATTGGGGGGGAGCTCCTACAATGAGCAGTTCTTC.

The V gene is TRBV10-2, the J gene TRBJ1-4, with TRBD1 matching over 10 bases. Trimming took 2 bases from V and 7 from J; bases not matched to a gene: 4. The CDR3 runs 15 residues. The germline gives CDR1 WSHSY, CDR2 SAAADI. The CDR3 reads CASSEPGTGVEKLFF. For the CDR3, the DNA is TGCGCCAGCAGTGAGCCCGGGACAGGGGTTGAAAAACTGTTTTTT.

The J gene is TRBJ2-1, the V gene TRBV19; TRBD2 aligns across 7 bases. Germline values: CDR1 LNHDA, CDR2 SQIVND (reference sequence). V gave up 1 base and J gave up 9 bases; unmatched junction bases: 12. CDR3 size: 16 residues. CDR3 in amino acids: CASSIGLRAGAGEQFF. In nucleotides, the CDR3 is TGTGCCAGTAGTATAGGGTTGCGGGCGGGAGCGGGTGAGCAGTTCTTC. The entire variable domain, with the rest obtained from reference TRBV19 and TRBJ2-1, is as follows: DGGITQSPKYLFRKEGQNVTLSCEQNLNHDAMYWYRQDPGQGLRLIYYSQIVNDFQKGDIAEGYSVSREKKESFPLTVTSAQKNPTAFYLCASSIGLRAGAGEQFFGPGTRLTVL.

The chain is built from TRBV10-3 and TRBJ1-2, with D perhaps matching TRBD1 (5 bases). Trimming left V 6 bases short and J 10 bases short, with 21 bases between. Germline V gives CDR1 ENHRY, CDR2 SYGVKD. The CDR3 loop spans 14 amino acids. DNA for the CDR3: TGTGCCATCAGAGAAAGTGGGGGAGGGCGGTCCTACACCTTC. It codes for CAIRESGGGRSYTF.

A single count supports this clone. The gene calls are TRBV27 and TRBJ1-1; 7 nucleotides agree with TRBD1. There are 14 residues in the CDR3. Trimming cost V 1 base and J 3 bases; bases outside gene matches: 2. From germline, CDR1 is MNHEY and CDR2 SMNVEV (reference sequence). CDR3 in DNA: TGTGCCAGCAGTTTATTCCAGGGGGACACTGAAGCTTTCTTT. This codes for CASSLFQGDTEAFF.

The rearrangement uses TRBV30 and TRBJ1-5; 7 bases are a match to TRBD1. Germline V CDR1 and CDR2: GTSNPN, SVGIG (reference sequence). The CDR3 has 13 amino acids. The V gene end was trimmed by 5 bases and the J gene end by 5 bases; junction bases not matched to a gene: 6. In DNA, the CDR3 is TGTGCCTGGGGAGACAGGGCTGATCAGCCCCAGCATTTT. Its translation: CAWGDRADQPQHF. Full variable domain (rest looked up from reference TRBV30 and TRBJ1-5): SQTIHQWPATLVQPVGSPLSLECTVEGTSNPNLYWYRQAAGRGLQLLFYSVGIGQISSEVPQNLSASRPQDRQFILSSKKLLLSDSGFYLCAWGDRADQPQHFGDGTRLSIL.

The V and J genes are TRBV2 and TRBJ2-3, with TRBD1 as a possible D gene (6 bases). V dropped 5 bases and J dropped 0 bases, with 9 bases sitting between them. The germline V gene encodes CDR1 SNHLY and CDR2 FYNNEI. The CDR3 contains 14 residues. CDR3 sequence (DNA): TGTGCCAGCAGTTACAGGGTGAGCACAGATACGCAGTATTTT. Its translation is CASSYRVSTDTQYF.

V usage is TRBV27 and J usage is TRBJ2-1; TRBD1 might be the D (5 bases). Germline V gives CDR1 MNHEY, CDR2 SMNVEV (reference sequence). V lost 3 bases and J lost 7, with 16 bases in between. This CDR3 spans 15 amino acids. CDR3: CASSFTGSVLNEQFF. Written as DNA, the CDR3 is TGTGCCAGCAGTTTCACAGGTTCGGTGTTAAATGAGCAGTTCTTC.

V usage is TRBV11-3 and J usage is TRBJ2-2, with 12 positions matching TRBD1. Germline CDR1 is SGHNT and CDR2 is YENEEA. The CDR3 covers 16 residues. V dropped 4 bases and J dropped 5; count of bases not matched to a gene: 5. In DNA, the CDR3 is TGTGCCAGCAGCTCCCGGGACAGGGGGCATACCGGGGAGCTGTTTTTT. Protein product: CASSSRDRGHTGELFF. Full variable domain (outside the CDR3, taken from reference TRBV11-3 and TRBJ2-2): EAGVVQSPRYKIIEKKQPVAFWCNPISGHNTLYWYLQNLGQGPELLIRYENEEAVDDSQLPKDRFSAERLKGVDSTLKIQPAELGDSAVYLCASSSRDRGHTGELFFGEGSRLTVL.

Here the CDR3 reads CASSLVEVTGELFF. As DNA, the CDR3 is TGTGCCAGCAGCTTAGTAGAGGTAACCGGGGAGCTGTTTTTT. The chain recombines TRBV7-9 with TRBJ2-2; D gene unclear. CDR1 is SEHNR, CDR2 FQNEAQ, per germline (reference sequence). The CDR3 runs to 14 residues. V gave up 1 base and J gave up 5 bases, with 8 bases separating them.

The chain has TRBV18 and TRBJ1-2; no reliable D call. The germline V gene has CDR1 KGHSH and CDR2 LQKENI. The CDR3 sequence is 14 residues long. The ends were cut back, 3 bases at V and 8 bases at J, with 16 bases in the middle. Written as DNA, the CDR3 is TGTGCCAGCTCACCCAAGTCCGACAAGCAAGGCTACACCTTC. Protein product: CASSPKSDKQGYTF.

CDR3 amino acids: CASSLLAGNTIYF. Written as DNA, the CDR3 is TGTGCCAGCAGTTTACTGGCCGGAAACACCATATATTTT. The genes are TRBV28 and TRBJ1-3; unclear D gene. The germline V and J ends were trimmed by 2 bases and 4 bases, with 6 bases remaining between them. The V gene's germline CDR1 is MDHEN and CDR2 SYDVKM. The CDR3 is 13 residues long.

The chain recombines TRBV11-1 with TRBJ2-2; a weak D match, TRBD2 (6 bases). The V and J ends lost 1 base and 6 bases respectively, with 21 bases between them. Germline V gene lookup returns CDR1 SGHAT and CDR2 FQDESV (reference sequence). CDR3 length: 18 amino acids. CDR3 sequence: CASSLGRWRGRSAGELFF. The CDR3 DNA is TGTGCCAGCAGCTTAGGGCGATGGAGGGGAAGATCGGCCGGGGAGCTGTTTTTT.

The chain employs TRBV29-1 and TRBJ2-4; possibly TRBD1 for D (5 bases). The germline V and J ends were trimmed by 4 bases and 3 bases, with 10 bases remaining between them. This CDR3 is built from 13 residues. In germline, CDR1 is SQVTM, CDR2 ANQGSEA. CDR3 amino acids: CSVVGQGKNIQYF. In DNA, the CDR3 is TGCAGCGTTGTAGGGCAGGGCAAAAACATTCAGTACTTC.

The rearrangement links TRBV29-1 to TRBJ2-3, with TRBD2 identical over 8 bases. The germline V gene has CDR1 SQVTM and CDR2 ANQGSEA. The V and J ends lost 7 bases and 6 bases, in that order; junction bases with no gene match: 12. CDR3 length: 14 amino acids. CDR3 DNA sequence: TGCAGCGCGGAGGTAGCGGGATCGAGGGATACGCAGTATTTT. Translated, it gives CSAEVAGSRDTQYF.

This chain joins TRBV9 and TRBJ2-5, with TRBD2 matching 13 bases. CDR1 is SGDLS, CDR2 YYNGEE, per germline. V dropped 2 bases and J dropped 3; count of bases not matched to a gene: 4. CDR3 length: 16 amino acids. The CDR3 sequence is CASSVTGTSGKETQYF. CDR3 in DNA: TGTGCCAGCAGCGTGACCGGGACTAGCGGGAAAGAGACCCAGTACTTC. Together with reference TRBV9 and TRBJ2-5, the CDR3 gives the full variable domain: DSGVTQTPKHLITATGQRVTLRCSPRSGDLSVYWYQQSLDQGLQFLIQYYNGEERAKGNILERFSAQQFPDLHSELNLSSLELGDSALYFCASSVTGTSGKETQYFGPGTRLLVL.

The chain employs TRBV21-1 and TRBJ1-4; no DNA check was done on the table's D call, TRBD1. TRBV21-1 is a known pseudogene. The CDR3 loop spans 15 amino acids. The CDR3 region has the DNA TGTGCCAGCAGAGGCGGACAGATCCTTAATGAAAAACTGTTTTTT. This sequence encodes CASRGGQILNEKLFF.

This sequence joins TRBV2 and TRBJ2-1; TRBD1 matches 10 bases. Trimming cost V 8 bases and J 1 base; bases outside gene matches: 8. The CDR3 has 16 residues. Germline CDR1 reads SNHLY; CDR2 reads FYNNEI. The CDR3 loop reads CASGGPDRGSYNEQFF. As DNA, the CDR3 is TGTGCCAGCGGGGGCCCGGACAGGGGGTCCTACAATGAGCAGTTCTTC.

This clone was seen a handful of times. V gene TRBV7-9 combines with J gene TRBJ1-2, with unresolved D. V was clipped by 6 bases and J by 3 bases, with 11 bases between them. Germline values: CDR1 SEHNR, CDR2 FQNEAQ (reference sequence). CDR3 size: 13 residues. The CDR3 reads CASSPTDYYGYTF. CDR3 nucleotide sequence: TGTGCCAGCAGTCCTACAGATTACTATGGCTACACCTTC.

J is TRBJ2-5 and V is TRBV28; D ambiguous. V was shortened by 6 bases and J by 2 bases, with 10 bases between the two germline ends. The CDR3 spans 13 residues. Germline CDR1 is MDHEN and CDR2 is SYDVKM. CDR3: CASRETPQETQYF. CDR3 nucleotides: TGTGCCAGCAGGGAGACGCCTCAAGAGACCCAGTACTTC.

Concerning this clone itself: An end of the junction does not agree with germline; a read error may underlie this. The rearrangement links TRBV28 to TRBJ2-7; 7 nucleotides agree with TRBD2. The CDR3 is 11 residues long. Germline CDR1 and CDR2: MDHEN and SYDVKM. The CDR3 spells CASSFGAGVSF. CDR3 nucleotides: TGTGCCAGCAGTTTTGGCGCGGGGGTTTCCTTC.

The chain carries TRBV4-1 and TRBJ2-7, with a possible D match to TRBD1 (6 bases). The germline V gene encodes CDR1 MGHRA and CDR2 YSYEKL. The CDR3 has 17 amino acids. The ends were cut back, 0 bases at V and 4 bases at J, with 19 bases in the middle. The CDR3 nucleotides read TGCGCCAGCAGCCAAGAAGTACAGGGTTTATATGAATACGAGCAGTACTTC. It specifies CASSQEVQGLYEYEQYF.

The CDR3, as DNA: TGTGCCAGCAGAGATAGGGGACAGTATGGCTACACCTTC. This translates into CASRDRGQYGYTF. The chain has TRBV27 and TRBJ1-2; 7 nucleotides align to TRBD1. Germline V gene sequence: CDR1 MNHEY, CDR2 SMNVEV (reference sequence). The J segment lost 5 bases and the V segment lost 6 bases, leaving 6 bases of the junction unmatched. The CDR3 consists of 13 residues.

The J gene is TRBJ2-7, the V gene TRBV30; D perhaps matches TRBD1 (6 bases). Germline lookup yields CDR1 GTSNPN and CDR2 SVGIG (reference sequence). The CDR3 has 16 residues. Trimming removed 0 bases at V and 4 bases at J, with 19 bases between. Written as DNA, the CDR3 is TGTGCCTGGAGTGTACTCGCGCTCCGAGGGGGTTACGAGCAGTACTTC. As protein: CAWSVLALRGGYEQYF. Together with reference TRBV30 and TRBJ2-7, the CDR3 gives the full variable domain: SQTIHQWPATLVQPVGSPLSLECTVEGTSNPNLYWYRQAAGRGLQLLFYSVGIGQISSEVPQNLSASRPQDRQFILSSKKLLLSDSGFYLCAWSVLALRGGYEQYFGPGTRLTVT.